The 21 T cell receptor beta chains listed next were all sequenced from one sample in a study of regulatory T cells in long-lasting Graves disease. The time point here: newly diagnosed GD, antithyroid drugs for less than 3 months. From PBMCs, RNA was extracted and then used to make the TCR library. Investigators prepared the TCR beta libraries by applying iRepertoire HTBI primers and Arm-PCR of CDR3 regions. A single record per CDR3 protein comes from TCRdb applying MiXCR to the multiplex PCR reads. The sample shows fewer than 350,000 distinct CDR3 sequences, 18% of them seen only once. The sequences come from peripheral blood mononuclear cells (PBMCs), collected at new diagnosis, from a patient treated with antithyroid drugs. The receptor source for this set is a female donor with Graves disease.

This clonotype has a count of ten or more. This chain links TRBV25-1 with TRBJ1-5; perhaps TRBD1 as D (6 bases). The length of the CDR3 is 15 residues. The germline V gene has CDR1 MGHDK and CDR2 SYGVNS. Trimming pared 3 bases from V and 1 base from J, leaving 10 bases between. The CDR3 is CASSDTGNSNQPQHF. CDR3 in DNA: TGTGCCAGCAGTGATACAGGGAACAGCAATCAGCCCCAGCATTTT.

In this sample, this clonotype turned up many times. V and J are TRBV29-1 and TRBJ2-1, with TRBD2 matching over 8 bases. Trimming at V came to 0 bases and at J to 15 bases, leaving 7 bases not matched to a gene. The CDR3 sequence is 12 residues long. Germline V gene sequence: CDR1 SQVTM, CDR2 ANQGSEA. CDR3 region: CSVEDQAGVTFF. CDR3 DNA sequence: TGCAGCGTTGAAGATCAAGCGGGAGTAACGTTCTTC.

This clonotype was detected many times. The CDR3 sequence is CASSYTGQPSGEQYF. The CDR3 DNA is TGTGCCAGCAGTTACACGGGCCAACCCTCGGGCGAGCAGTACTTC. V usage is TRBV6-5 and J usage is TRBJ2-7; D is undetermined. The germline V gene encodes CDR1 MNHEY and CDR2 SVGAGI. The CDR3 is 15 residues long. With 2 bases removed from V and 6 bases from J, the gap between germline ends came to 17 bases.

This clonotype was counted many times. The rearrangement links TRBV2 to TRBJ1-5; maybe TRBD1 (6 bases). Germline V gene lookup returns CDR1 SNHLY and CDR2 FYNNEI. Trimming left V 2 bases short and J 7 bases short, with 12 bases between. The CDR3 covers 14 residues. The CDR3 region is CASSELSGEQPQHF. DNA of the CDR3: TGTGCCAGCAGTGAATTGTCAGGGGAGCAGCCCCAGCATTTT.

There are many counts of this clonotype. This sequence joins TRBV29-1 and TRBJ2-2; no reliable D call. There are 11 residues in the CDR3. V shed 4 bases and J shed 8 bases, with 8 bases lying between them. CDR1 and CDR2 from the germline V gene are SQVTM and ANQGSEA. The CDR3: CSVGSRGELFF. The CDR3 region has the DNA TGCAGCGTTGGATCTAGGGGGGAGCTGTTTTTT.

This clonotype was counted many times. The chain is built from TRBV27 and TRBJ2-1; TRBD1 aligns across 7 bases. The CDR3 extends over 17 amino acids. Germline lookup yields CDR1 MNHEY and CDR2 SMNVEV (reference sequence). The ends lost 0 bases at V and 4 bases at J; junction bases unmatched: 9. The CDR3 bases are TGTGCCAGCAGTTTATCTCCAACAGGGGCCGGGTACAATGAGCAGTTCTTC. It codes for CASSLSPTGAGYNEQFF.

This clonotype was observed many times. The chain employs TRBV28 and TRBJ1-2, with TRBD1 as a possible D gene (5 bases). The ends were cut back, 6 bases at V and 8 bases at J, with 19 bases in the middle. Germline V CDR1 and CDR2: MDHEN, SYDVKM. The CDR3 consists of 14 residues. The CDR3 sequence: CASSQPPAGSGYTF. In DNA, the CDR3 is TGTGCCAGCAGCCAACCCCCTGCAGGGAGCGGCTACACCTTC.

In this sample, this clonotype turned up many times. The chain couples TRBV15 to TRBJ2-1; 8 bases match TRBD2. This CDR3 has 18 amino acids. The V and J ends lost 3 bases and 4 bases, in that order; junction bases with no gene match: 14. Germline V gene lookup returns CDR1 LNHNV and CDR2 YYDKDF (reference sequence). The CDR3 bases are TGTGCCACCAGCAGCGCTAGCGGGCGGATGAGGGGGTACAATGAGCAGTTCTTC. Protein: CATSSASGRMRGYNEQFF.

This clonotype was seen at least ten times. The chain couples TRBV27 to TRBJ2-7; 14 positions agree with TRBD2. J lost 4 bases, V lost 6 bases, and 11 bases had no gene match. The germline V gene encodes CDR1 MNHEY and CDR2 SMNVEV (reference sequence). CDR3 length: 17 residues. The chain's CDR3 is CASSLRLAGGRRYEQYF. The CDR3 DNA is TGTGCCAGCAGCCTCCGACTAGCGGGAGGGAGACGTTACGAGCAGTACTTC.

The chain couples TRBV19 to TRBJ2-3, with 12 positions matching TRBD2. Germline values: CDR1 LNHDA, CDR2 SQIVND (reference sequence). V was pared by 7 bases and J by 4 bases, with 3 bases of the junction left unmatched. CDR3 length: 14 residues. In DNA, the CDR3 is TGTGCCAGTATGACTAGCGGGAGCCCAGATACGCAGTATTTT. Amino acid sequence: CASMTSGSPDTQYF.

This clonotype was seen many times. The genes are TRBV2 and TRBJ2-7, with 8 positions matching TRBD1. V lost 11 bases, J lost 2 bases, and 11 bases stayed unmatched. Germline assignment: CDR1 SNHLY and CDR2 FYNNEI. The CDR3 is made up of 14 amino acids. CDR3 in amino acids: CACHSVRGPYEQYF. The CDR3 nucleotides are TGTGCCTGCCACTCGGTCAGGGGGCCCTACGAGCAGTACTTC.

Concerning this clonotype: A much larger clone lies a single base off, so this may be a read error. V and J are TRBV19 and TRBJ1-4; TRBD1 matches at 9 bases. The CDR3 has 14 amino acids. In germline, CDR1 is LNHDA, CDR2 SQIVND (reference sequence). The CDR3 DNA reads as TGTGCCGGTAGTCGACAGGGGGAATACCGGAAACTGTTTTTT. It is translated as CAGSRQGEYRKLFF. The full variable domain, rest sourced from reference TRBV19 and TRBJ1-4, is DGGITQSPKYLFRKEGQNVTLSCEQNLNHDAMYWYRQDPGQGLRLIYYSQIVNDFQKGDIAEGYSVSREKKESFPLTVTSAQKNPTAFYLCAGSRQGEYRKLFFGSGTQLSVL.

This clonotype was observed at least ten times. The germline gene is not matched at one end of the junction; a read error may be the cause. The chain combines TRBV28 with TRBJ2-5; D is undetermined. This CDR3 comprises 13 residues. Per germline, CDR1 MDHEN and CDR2 SYDVKM. The CDR3 protein is CASSPTVQETQYF. The CDR3 region has the DNA TGCGCCAGCAGCCCGACGGTTCAAGAGACCCAGTACTTC.

This clonotype was seen only a few times. The V gene is TRBV19, the J gene TRBJ1-2, with no clear D. The CDR3 is made up of 14 amino acids. V gave up 10 bases and J gave up 0 bases, with 15 bases separating them. The germline V gene encodes CDR1 LNHDA and CDR2 SQIVND (reference sequence). CDR3 nucleotides: TGTGCCATCTCAAGAGCTACCGCTAACTATGGCTACACCTTC. Translating it yields CAISRATANYGYTF.

This sequence joins TRBV9 and TRBJ1-3; the match to TRBD1 covers 8 bases. CDR1 and CDR2 from the germline V gene are SGDLS and YYNGEE. The CDR3 has 15 residues. With V trimmed by 4 bases and J by 4 bases, 7 bases remained unmatched. CDR3 DNA sequence: TGTGCCAGCAGCCCCCAACGGACAGGGGGAAACACCATATATTTT. The encoded protein is CASSPQRTGGNTIYF.

This clonotype was picked up many times. The chain employs TRBV10-3 and TRBJ1-1, with D unresolved. Germline values: CDR1 ENHRY, CDR2 SYGVKD. The CDR3 sequence is 12 residues long. With 6 bases removed from V and 5 bases from J, the gap between germline ends came to 10 bases. The CDR3 DNA sequence: TGTGCCATCAGGCGCGAGGGAACTGAAGCTTTCTTT. Translating it yields CAIRREGTEAFF.

This clonotype has ten or more counts. The chain recombines TRBV15 with TRBJ1-4; TRBD1 agrees at 9 bases. With 5 bases clipped from V and 5 bases from J, the junction kept 6 bases outside the gene matches. Germline assignment: CDR1 LNHNV and CDR2 YYDKDF (reference sequence). The CDR3 length is 15 residues. CDR3 DNA: TGTGCCACCAGCCCTAGGGACAGGGTAAATGAAAAACTGTTTTTT. Residues: CATSPRDRVNEKLFF.

This clonotype was picked up many times. V usage is TRBV7-2 and J usage is TRBJ2-7; 8 bases are a match to TRBD2. Germline CDR1 and CDR2: SGHTA and FQGNSA. The J segment lost 2 bases and the V segment lost 6 bases, leaving 12 bases of the junction unmatched. CDR3 length: 16 amino acids. CDR3 DNA: TGTGCCAGCAGACCGTCGGGGGGGCGAGTAGCCTACGAGCAGTACTTC. Translated: CASRPSGGRVAYEQYF.

Details on this clonotype: This clone may be a read error of a much larger clone one base away. This chain joins TRBV6-5 and TRBJ1-2, with D perhaps TRBD1 (5 bases). V was cut by 6 bases and J by 7 bases, with 24 bases left in between. The CDR3 spans 16 residues. The germline gives CDR1 MNHEY, CDR2 SVGAGI. The CDR3 is CASSSSGPRGASGYTF. In nucleotides, the CDR3 is TGTGCCAGCAGCTCCTCGGGACCCCGTGGAGCTAGTGGCTACACCTTC.

This clonotype came up many times. The chain joins TRBV29-1 to TRBJ2-7; no firm D call. This CDR3 spans 11 amino acids. V lost 4 bases and J lost 3, with 7 bases in between. Germline-derived CDR1 and CDR2 are SQVTM and ANQGSEA. CDR3 loop: CSVAVSYEQYF. The CDR3 DNA follows: TGCAGCGTTGCGGTCAGCTACGAGCAGTACTTC.

This clonotype was detected many times. The V and J genes are TRBV6-2 or TRBV6-3 and TRBJ2-5; D may be TRBD1 or TRBD2 (5 bases each). This CDR3 region has 14 residues. Trimming took 5 bases from V and 2 from J, leaving 12 bases between them. Germline CDR1 MNHEY, CDR2 SVGEGT. The CDR3 reads CASSEAWGQETQYF. The CDR3 region has the DNA TGTGCCAGCAGTGAAGCATGGGGGCAAGAGACCCAGTACTTC.